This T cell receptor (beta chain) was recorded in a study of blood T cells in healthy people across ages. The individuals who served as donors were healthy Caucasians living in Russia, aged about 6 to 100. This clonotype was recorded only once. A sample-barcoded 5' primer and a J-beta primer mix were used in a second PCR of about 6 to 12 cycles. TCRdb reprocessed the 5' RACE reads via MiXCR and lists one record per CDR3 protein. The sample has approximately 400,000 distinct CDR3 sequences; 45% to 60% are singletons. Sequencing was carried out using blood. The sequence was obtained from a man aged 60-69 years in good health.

DNA for the CDR3: TGCAGTGCCCTAGCCGGGACAGCCTACGAGCAGTACTTC. Translated: CSALAGTAYEQYF. V is TRBV20-1 and J is TRBJ2-7, with 7 bases identical to TRBD1. Germline loops: CDR1 DFQATT, CDR2 SNEGSKA (reference sequence). Germline trimming cut 6 bases from V and 2 bases from J; bases unmatched to any gene: 7. CDR3 size: 13 residues.